Listed here are 21 T cell receptor beta chains from one sample, sequenced in a study of T cell responses to AZD1222 COVID-19 vaccine. TCRdb keeps only in-frame clones here, not all; method: immunoSEQ multiplex PCR. The sample has approximately 140,000 clones; roughly 93% are singletons. The specimen was peripheral blood, collected on day 0 of MenACWY control vaccination. These receptors originate from an adult in good health.

This chain uses TRBV15 with TRBJ1-5, with a tentative D call TRBD1 (6 bases). The CDR3 loop spans 14 amino acids. Germline V gene sequence: CDR1 LNHNV, CDR2 YYDKDF (reference sequence). Trimming left V 4 bases short and J 3 bases short, with 10 bases between. The CDR3 DNA reads as TGTGCCACCAGCACCGGACAGTTCAATCAGCCCCAGCATTTT. Encoded protein: CATSTGQFNQPQHF.

The chain recombines TRBV6-6 with TRBJ1-4; D might be TRBD1 (6 bases). In germline, CDR1 is MNHNY, CDR2 SVGAGI (reference sequence). The CDR3 has 15 amino acids. The ends were cut back, 8 bases at V and 0 bases at J, with 13 bases in the middle. CDR3 sequence: CASRQDAATNEKLFF. DNA of the CDR3: TGTGCCAGCCGACAGGATGCAGCAACTAATGAAAAACTGTTTTTT.

This sequence joins TRBV7-2 and TRBJ1-2; D gene uncertain. Germline V gene sequence: CDR1 SGHTA, CDR2 FQGNSA. V was trimmed by 2 bases and J by 8 bases, leaving 12 bases between them. This CDR3 contains 13 residues. The CDR3 loop is CASSLYPGSGYTF. The CDR3 DNA follows: TGTGCCAGCAGCTTATACCCAGGTTCCGGCTACACCTTC.

V is TRBV6-5 and J is TRBJ2-7, with D unresolved. V dropped 6 bases and J dropped 4 bases, with 7 bases sitting between them. This CDR3 comprises 11 residues. Germline CDR1 reads MNHEY; CDR2 reads SVGAGI. CDR3 in amino acids: CASSKTYEQYF. In DNA form, the CDR3 reads TGTGCCAGCAGCAAAACGTACGAGCAGTACTTC.

The chain combines TRBV3-1 (or the pseudogene TRBV3-2) with TRBJ1-6; tentatively, D is TRBD1 (5 bases). Germline V CDR1 and CDR2: LGHDT, YNNKEL (reference sequence). The CDR3 contains 14 residues. Trimming took off 4 bases at V and 16 bases at J, with 20 bases between the two ends. The DNA of the CDR3 is TGTGCCAGCAGCCCCAGACAGTCGTCGGAGCGTCTCCACTTT. Translation: CASSPRQSSERLHF.

The V call is TRBV11-1, the J call TRBJ2-1, with D perhaps matching TRBD1 (5 bases). Germline V gene lookup returns CDR1 SGHAT and CDR2 FQDESV (reference sequence). The CDR3 extends over 12 amino acids. V was cut by 3 bases and J by 7 bases, with 7 bases left in between. CDR3 coding DNA: TGTGCCAGCAGCTTTCAGGGAAATGAGCAGTTCTTC. Its translation is CASSFQGNEQFF.

The chain links TRBV19 to TRBJ1-5; D unresolved. The CDR3 is 14 amino acids. V lost 3 bases, J lost 6 bases, and 12 bases lay in between. Germline loops: CDR1 LNHDA, CDR2 SQIVND (reference sequence). For the CDR3, the DNA is TGTGCCAGTAGTATCTCCGACGGAGGTCAGCCCCAGCATTTT. This encodes CASSISDGGQPQHF.

DNA of the CDR3: TGTGCCAGCCGCACGACAGGAACTAACACTGAAGCTTTCTTT. This sequence encodes CASRTTGTNTEAFF. This rearrangement joins TRBV6-5 to TRBJ1-1; a weak D match, TRBD1 (6 bases). The CDR3 consists of 14 residues. The V end lost 8 bases, the J end lost 2 bases, and 15 bases lay between the germline ends. Germline V lookup: CDR1 MNHEY, CDR2 SVGAGI.

The rearrangement links TRBV5-6 to TRBJ1-6; D is uncertain. Trimming removed 4 bases at V and 14 bases at J, with 16 bases between. Germline V gives CDR1 SGHDT, CDR2 YYEEEE. The CDR3 covers 13 residues. The CDR3 sequence: CASSPGVGSTLHF. The CDR3 coding sequence is TGTGCCAGCAGCCCTGGAGTAGGAAGCACCCTCCACTTT.

This clone appeared a few times. The J gene is TRBJ2-5, the V gene TRBV19; 8 nucleotides match TRBD2. CDR1 and CDR2 from the germline V gene are LNHDA and SQIVND (reference sequence). The V segment lost 6 bases and the J segment 4 bases; nucleotides outside the gene matches: 16. The CDR3 is made up of 17 amino acids. CDR3 nucleotides: TGTGCCAGTAGCACCCTAGCGGGCTCACACGAGGGAGAGACCCAGTACTTC. It translates to CASSTLAGSHEGETQYF.

The rearrangement joins TRBV4-1 to TRBJ1-5; D remains ambiguous. The CDR3 is 15 residues long. The germline V and J ends were trimmed by 0 bases and 3 bases, with 9 bases remaining between them. Germline values: CDR1 MGHRA, CDR2 YSYEKL. The CDR3: CASSQDGVNNQPQHF. The DNA of the CDR3 is TGCGCCAGCAGCCAAGACGGGGTGAACAATCAGCCCCAGCATTTT.

The rearrangement joins TRBV27 to TRBJ2-7, with D maybe TRBD2 (6 bases). This CDR3 is 14 amino acids long. Germline values: CDR1 MNHEY, CDR2 SMNVEV (reference sequence). V was cut by 5 bases and J by 2 bases, with 13 bases left in between. For the CDR3, the DNA is TGTGCCAGCAGTCCCGGGACTCCACCCTACGAGCAGTACTTC. It codes for CASSPGTPPYEQYF.

The chain couples TRBV6-1 to TRBJ1-5; 7 nucleotides align to TRBD1. Per germline, CDR1 MNHNS and CDR2 SASEGT. The CDR3 runs 16 residues. The J segment lost 0 bases and the V segment lost 3 bases, leaving 5 bases of the junction unmatched. The CDR3 sequence: CASSERTGYSNQPQHF. The CDR3 DNA reads as TGTGCCAGCAGTGAGCGGACAGGTTATAGCAATCAGCCCCAGCATTTT.

The CDR3 is CASSTGGEAFF. The CDR3 bases are TGTGCCAGTAGTACTGGCGGGGAAGCTTTCTTT. V and J are TRBV19 and TRBJ1-1, with D uncertain. The germline V gene has CDR1 LNHDA and CDR2 SQIVND (reference sequence). The CDR3 extends over 11 amino acids. V was pared by 4 bases and J by 8 bases, with 8 bases between.

The rearrangement links TRBV7-9 to TRBJ1-1; D is unresolved. The germline CDR1 and CDR2 sequences are SEHNR and FQNEAQ (reference sequence). Trimming left V 5 bases short and J 1 base short, with 11 bases between. The CDR3 sequence is 14 residues long. For the CDR3, the DNA is TGTGCCAGCAGCACTCAACGGGAGAACACTGAAGCTTTCTTT. Translation: CASSTQRENTEAFF.

The chain employs TRBV28 and TRBJ1-1; D is possibly TRBD1 (5 bases). This CDR3 contains 14 residues. V lost 4 bases, J lost 5 bases, and 14 bases lay in between. Per germline, CDR1 MDHEN and CDR2 SYDVKM. In DNA, the CDR3 is TGTGCCAGCAGTTCCACAGGTTGGGTAACTGAAGCTTTCTTT. Protein product: CASSSTGWVTEAFF. The whole variable domain, filled in from reference TRBV28 and TRBJ1-1, reads DVKVTQSSRYLVKRTGEKVFLECVQDMDHENMFWYRQDPGLGLRLIYFSYDVKMKEKGDIPEGYSVSREKKERFSLILESASTNQTSMYLCASSSTGWVTEAFFGQGTRLTVV.

This sequence joins TRBV3-1 (or the pseudogene TRBV3-2) and TRBJ1-3; 7 nucleotides agree with TRBD1. The CDR3 sequence is 14 residues long. From germline, CDR1 is LGHDT and CDR2 YNNKEL (reference sequence). V lost 4 bases, J lost 1 base, and 1 base stayed unmatched. In DNA, the CDR3 is TGTGCCAGCAGCCGACAGGGATCTGGAAACACCATATATTTT. The encoded protein is CASSRQGSGNTIYF.

The V gene is TRBV27, the J gene TRBJ1-1; D is unclear. CDR1 MNHEY and CDR2 SMNVEV come from the germline V gene (reference sequence). V was shortened by 5 bases and J by 1 base, with 5 bases between the two germline ends. The CDR3 runs 12 residues. CDR3 nucleotide sequence: TGTGCCAGCAGTAACCAGAACACTGAAGCTTTCTTT. This codes for CASSNQNTEAFF.

This CDR3 is CASSPVTGGNEQFF. DNA for the CDR3: TGTGCCAGCAGTCCAGTCACAGGGGGAAATGAGCAGTTCTTC. The genes are TRBV11-2 and TRBJ2-1, with TRBD1 matching over 8 bases. The length of the CDR3 is 14 residues. Germline lookup yields CDR1 SGHAT and CDR2 FQNNGV. J gave up 7 bases and V 6 bases, and 8 bases lay outside the gene matches.

This chain uses TRBV4-1 with TRBJ2-4; 7 bases fit TRBD1. V was pared by 0 bases and J by 4 bases, with 12 bases of the junction left unmatched. CDR3 length: 18 amino acids. Germline lookup yields CDR1 MGHRA and CDR2 YSYEKL. The CDR3 here is CASSQDILRQGEKNIQYF. CDR3 in DNA: TGCGCCAGCAGCCAAGATATTCTTAGGCAGGGGGAGAAAAACATTCAGTACTTC.

The V and J genes are TRBV6-2 or TRBV6-3 and TRBJ1-5, with 7 bases lining up with TRBD1. With V trimmed by 2 bases and J by 2 bases, 3 bases remained unmatched. The CDR3 sequence is 15 residues long. Germline V gene sequence: CDR1 MNHEY, CDR2 SVGEGT. CDR3 residues: CASSYPDRGNQPQHF. The DNA of the CDR3 is TGTGCCAGCAGTTACCCAGACAGGGGCAATCAGCCCCAGCATTTT.